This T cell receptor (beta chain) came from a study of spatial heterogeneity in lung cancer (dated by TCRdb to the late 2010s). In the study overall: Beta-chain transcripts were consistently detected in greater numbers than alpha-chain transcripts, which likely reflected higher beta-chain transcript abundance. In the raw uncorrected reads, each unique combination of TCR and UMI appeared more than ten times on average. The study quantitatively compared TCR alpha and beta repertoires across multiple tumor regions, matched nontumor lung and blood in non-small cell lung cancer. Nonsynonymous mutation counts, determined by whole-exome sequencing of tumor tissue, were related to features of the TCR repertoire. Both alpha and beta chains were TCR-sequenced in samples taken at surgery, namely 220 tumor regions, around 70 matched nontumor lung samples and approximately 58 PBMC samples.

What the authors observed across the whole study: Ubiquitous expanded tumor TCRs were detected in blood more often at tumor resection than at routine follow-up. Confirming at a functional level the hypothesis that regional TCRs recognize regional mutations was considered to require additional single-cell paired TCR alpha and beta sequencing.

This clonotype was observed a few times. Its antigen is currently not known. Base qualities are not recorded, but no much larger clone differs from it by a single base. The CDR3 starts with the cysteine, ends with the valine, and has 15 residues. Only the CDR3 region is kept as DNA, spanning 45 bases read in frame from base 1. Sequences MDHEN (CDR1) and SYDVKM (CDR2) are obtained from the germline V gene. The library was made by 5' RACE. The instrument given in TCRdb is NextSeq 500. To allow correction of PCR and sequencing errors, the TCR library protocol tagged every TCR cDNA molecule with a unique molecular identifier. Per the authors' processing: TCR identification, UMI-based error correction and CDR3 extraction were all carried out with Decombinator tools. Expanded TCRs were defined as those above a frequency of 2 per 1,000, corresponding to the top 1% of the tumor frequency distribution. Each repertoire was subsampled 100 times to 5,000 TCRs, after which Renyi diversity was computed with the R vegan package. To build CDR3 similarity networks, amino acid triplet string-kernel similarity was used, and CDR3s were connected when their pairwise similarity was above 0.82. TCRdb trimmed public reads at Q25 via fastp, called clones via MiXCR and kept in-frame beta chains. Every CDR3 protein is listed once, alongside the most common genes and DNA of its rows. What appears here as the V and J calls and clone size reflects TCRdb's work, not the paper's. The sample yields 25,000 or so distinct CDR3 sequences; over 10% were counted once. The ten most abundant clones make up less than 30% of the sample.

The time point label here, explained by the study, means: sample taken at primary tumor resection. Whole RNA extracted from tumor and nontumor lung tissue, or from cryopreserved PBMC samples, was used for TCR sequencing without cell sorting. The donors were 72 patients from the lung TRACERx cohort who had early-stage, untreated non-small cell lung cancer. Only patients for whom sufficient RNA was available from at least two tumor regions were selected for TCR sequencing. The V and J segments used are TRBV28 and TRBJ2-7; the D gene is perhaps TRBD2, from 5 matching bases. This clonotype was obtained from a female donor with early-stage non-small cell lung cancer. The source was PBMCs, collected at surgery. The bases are TGTGCCTCCCAAGGAGGAGGCCAAGGGCCCTACAAGCAGTACGTC. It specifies CASQGGGQGPYKQYV.